What follows describes a single TCR beta chain. The sample comes from a study of blood T cells in healthy people across ages. A second PCR of 7 to 11 cycles used a sample-barcoded 5' primer and a J-beta primer mix. One entry per CDR3 protein results from TCRdb running MiXCR on the 5' RACE reads. This table has fewer than 1,200,000 distinct CDR3 sequences, approximately 25% appearing once. CDR1 is MDHEN, CDR2 SYDVKM, per germline. The CDR3 is 15 residues long. Deletions cut 3 bases from V and 5 bases from J, with 13 bases between. These data were also reused for a study on T cells of mothers and their children. This second study says: Whatever RNA was extracted went entirely into cDNA synthesis, at about 1.5 ug per 15 ul. Per child, around 2.7 million TCR beta CDR3 reads were obtained, against over 9 million per mother. Overlap ran slightly, non-significantly higher for related than unrelated mother-child pairs.

This TCR derives from a girl aged 2 to 10 in good health. The rearrangement joins TRBV28 to TRBJ2-2; TRBD2 is a possible D gene (6 bases). Sequencing was done on a sample of blood. CDR3: CASSFRVRGTGELFF. The CDR3 bases are TGTGCCAGCAGTTTCCGGGTCCGGGGGACCGGGGAGCTGTTTTTT.